What follows are 32 T cell receptor beta chains derived from one specimen sequenced in a study of T cell responses to AZD1222 COVID-19 vaccine. Method: immunoSEQ multiplex PCR; TCRdb's copy keeps in-frame clones and lacks some. The profile shows about 87,000 clones, 90% of them singletons. The sequencing here drew on peripheral blood, taken on day 0 of AZD1222 vaccination. The receptors were gathered from an adult in good health.

Details on this clone: A junction end diverges from the germline sequence, so it may reflect a read error. The rearrangement links TRBV2 to TRBJ1-1; D possibly corresponds to TRBD1 (5 bases). There are 15 residues in the CDR3. Germline V lookup: CDR1 SNHLY, CDR2 FYNNEI. CDR3 sequence (DNA): TGTGCCAGCAATGAACAAGGGACCTTGAACACTGAAGCTTTCTTT. It encodes CASNEQGTLNTEAFF.

This clone was observed a handful of times. The chain links TRBV4-3 to TRBJ1-5; D remains ambiguous. Germline values: CDR1 LGHNA, CDR2 YSLEER. The CDR3 totals 16 residues. V gave up 0 bases and J gave up 0 bases, with 9 bases separating them. CDR3: CASSQDIGLSNQPQHF. In DNA form, the CDR3 reads TGCGCCAGCAGCCAAGATATCGGGCTTAGCAATCAGCCCCAGCATTTT.

The sample holds a few counts of this clone. The chain employs TRBV19 and TRBJ2-5, with 10 bases matching TRBD1. The CDR3 covers 14 residues. CDR1 is LNHDA and CDR2 is SQIVND in the germline V gene (reference sequence). With 7 bases clipped from V and 2 bases from J, the junction kept 4 bases outside the gene matches. CDR3 DNA: TGTGCCAGTACCAGGACAGGGGGACAAGAGACCCAGTACTTC. Its protein product is CASTRTGGQETQYF.

The DNA for the CDR3 is TGTGCCAGCCGTATGACAGGGGGCAATTCACCCCTCCACTTT. This codes for CASRMTGGNSPLHF. The chain employs TRBV7-9 and TRBJ1-6; TRBD1 matches 10 bases. This CDR3 comprises 14 residues. Germline V gene sequence: CDR1 SEHNR, CDR2 FQNEAQ (reference sequence). V trimming: 8 bases; J trimming: 7 bases; junction bases outside the gene matches: 5.

This sequence joins TRBV12-3 or TRBV12-4 and TRBJ2-7, with D possibly being TRBD1 (6 bases). V shed 7 bases and J shed 3 bases, with 13 bases lying between them. The CDR3 is made up of 13 amino acids. The CDR3 loop reads CASTLQGRYEQYF. CDR3 DNA: TGTGCCAGCACCTTACAGGGCCGCTACGAGCAGTACTTC.

This clone has only a few counts. V and J are TRBV5-1 and TRBJ2-7; 10 bases align to TRBD1. V shed 0 bases and J 1 base; nucleotides not matched to a gene: 1. Germline CDR1 reads SGHRS; CDR2 reads YFSETQ. The CDR3 is 15 residues long. CDR3 in DNA: TGCGCCAGCAGCTTGGGGGGACAGGGGTCCTACGAGCAGTACTTC. Translating gives CASSLGGQGSYEQYF.

V and J are TRBV30 and TRBJ2-3, with TRBD2 matching over 11 bases. The CDR3 covers 15 residues. The V segment lost 1 base and the J segment 5 bases; nucleotides outside the gene matches: 5. Germline CDR1 and CDR2: GTSNPN and SVGIG (reference sequence). DNA for the CDR3: TGTGCCTGGAGTGGACTAGCGGGGATAAAAGATACGCAGTATTTT. Translation: CAWSGLAGIKDTQYF.

CDR3 region: CSVGTAGRISGNTIYF. CDR3 bases: TGCAGCGTCGGGACCGCGGGACGGATCTCTGGAAACACCATATATTTT. V is TRBV29-1 and J is TRBJ1-3; D might be TRBD1 (5 bases). CDR3 length: 16 residues. Germline CDR1 and CDR2: SQVTM and ANQGSEA. Trimming took 6 bases from V and 0 from J, leaving 18 bases between them.

This chain uses TRBV12-3 or TRBV12-4 with TRBJ1-2; D is undetermined. CDR3 length: 13 residues. The V end lost 8 bases, the J end lost 0 bases, and 10 bases lay between the germline ends. The CDR3 sequence is CASRIDTNYGYTF. The CDR3 DNA follows: TGTGCCAGCCGAATCGACACTAACTATGGCTACACCTTC.

V usage is TRBV28 and J usage is TRBJ1-4, with a possible D match to TRBD1 (6 bases). V lost 1 base and J 8 bases, leaving 17 bases between the germline ends. This CDR3 region has 16 residues. Germline assignment: CDR1 MDHEN and CDR2 SYDVKM. In DNA, the CDR3 is TGTGCCAGCAGTTTATTTTATCAGGGGTCGGGCGAAAAACTGTTTTTT. It encodes CASSLFYQGSGEKLFF.

The V gene is TRBV15, the J gene TRBJ1-1, with TRBD1 identical over 7 bases. Germline CDR1 LNHNV, CDR2 YYDKDF (reference sequence). V dropped 1 base and J dropped 3; count of bases not matched to a gene: 17. The CDR3 runs to 19 residues. In DNA, the CDR3 is TGTGCCACCAGCAGAGTTGAGGGGGCGGTGGCTGGGGGTGACACTGAAGCTTTCTTT. Amino acid sequence: CATSRVEGAVAGGDTEAFF.

CDR3 residues: CASSQGAGGDQPQHF. Written as DNA, the CDR3 is TGTGCCAGCAGCCAAGGCGCAGGGGGGGATCAGCCCCAGCATTTT. The chain links TRBV3-1 (or the pseudogene TRBV3-2) to TRBJ1-5; TRBD1 matches at 7 bases. The CDR3 runs to 15 residues. V shed 1 base, J shed 5 bases, and the junction held 5 bases outside the gene matches. The germline V gene has CDR1 LGHDT and CDR2 YNNKEL (reference sequence).

This clone was counted a single time. The junction differs from germline at one of its ends, possibly a read error. The V and J genes are TRBV30 and TRBJ1-1; D is undetermined. Germline-derived CDR1 and CDR2 are GTSNPN and SVGIG (reference sequence). The CDR3 covers 13 residues. This chain's CDR3 is CAWSVGENTETFF. The CDR3 DNA reads as TGTGCCTGGAGTGTAGGAGAGAACACTGAAACTTTCTTT.

This chain connects TRBV24-1 to TRBJ1-2; 7 bases are a match to TRBD1. The ends lost 6 bases at V and 2 bases at J; junction bases unmatched: 14. Germline CDR1 reads KGHDR; CDR2 reads SFDVKD. The CDR3 is 17 amino acids. CDR3 in DNA: TGTGCCACCAGTTGGGCCAGGGGGTTCTTACAAAACTATGGCTACACCTTC. Its protein product is CATSWARGFLQNYGYTF.

The genes are TRBV5-1 and TRBJ2-7; D gene unclear. Trimming took 6 bases from V and 1 from J, leaving 14 bases between them. CDR1 is SGHRS and CDR2 is YFSETQ in the germline V gene. The CDR3 runs to 14 residues. The CDR3 region is CASTISDMSYEQYF. The CDR3 DNA reads as TGCGCCAGCACCATCAGCGATATGTCCTACGAGCAGTACTTC.

The CDR3 DNA sequence: TGTGCCAGCAGTTCACCCCGGGACATTCAGTACTTC. Its translation: CASSSPRDIQYF. The V call is TRBV7-9, the J call TRBJ2-4; D not certain. The V gene lost 6 bases and the J gene lost 8 bases, with 11 bases spanning the gap. The germline CDR1 and CDR2 sequences are SEHNR and FQNEAQ (reference sequence). This CDR3 region has 12 residues.

The gene calls are TRBV6-1 and TRBJ1-6; weak D call: TRBD1 (5 bases). CDR3 length: 17 amino acids. V gave up 0 bases and J gave up 5 bases, with 14 bases separating them. Looked up from germline, CDR1 is MNHNS and CDR2 is SASEGT. CDR3 in DNA: TGTGCCAGCAGTGAAGCCTTCTGGGGGTTCGATAATTCACCCCTCCACTTT. It is translated as CASSEAFWGFDNSPLHF.

V usage is TRBV7-2 and J usage is TRBJ2-1; D gene uncertain. This CDR3 has 12 residues. Trimming pared 1 base from V and 9 bases from J, leaving 7 bases between. The germline gives CDR1 SGHTA, CDR2 FQGNSA. The CDR3, as DNA: TGTGCCAGCAGCTTAGAGTGGGGTGAGCAGTTCTTC. This encodes CASSLEWGEQFF.

This chain connects TRBV5-6 to TRBJ1-1; D not certain. Germline values: CDR1 SGHDT, CDR2 YYEEEE. Trimming took 0 bases from V and 8 from J, leaving 11 bases between them. The CDR3 is made up of 13 amino acids. The CDR3 DNA follows: TGTGCCAGCAGCTTGGGTGGGGTAGCCGAAGCTTTCTTT. Translating gives CASSLGGVAEAFF.

The chain joins TRBV19 to TRBJ2-7; possible D gene TRBD1, 5 bases. The germline V gene encodes CDR1 LNHDA and CDR2 SQIVND (reference sequence). The CDR3 runs to 15 residues. Trimming cost V 5 bases and J 2 bases, with 16 bases left between them. CDR3 nucleotide sequence: TGTGCCAGTAGTGGGCTTGTCAGGGAACCCTACGAGCAGTACTTC. Its protein is CASSGLVREPYEQYF.

V gene TRBV19 combines with J gene TRBJ2-3; D remains unclear. This CDR3 comprises 14 residues. Germline V gene sequence: CDR1 LNHDA, CDR2 SQIVND (reference sequence). The V end lost 6 bases, the J end lost 0 bases, and 10 bases lay between the germline ends. The CDR3 DNA sequence: TGTGCCAGTAGGATGGCTGTTAGCACAGATACGCAGTATTTT. Its protein product is CASRMAVSTDTQYF.

In this sample, this clone turned up a few times. This chain connects TRBV7-2 to TRBJ2-2, with a weak D call TRBD1 (5 bases). The length of the CDR3 is 16 residues. The germline gives CDR1 SGHTA, CDR2 FQGNSA. Trimming left V 6 bases short and J 5 bases short, with 19 bases between. The CDR3 region is CASSPRFQGSTGELFF. Written as DNA, the CDR3 is TGTGCCAGCAGTCCTCGTTTCCAGGGTAGTACCGGGGAGCTGTTTTTT.

The chain employs TRBV4-1 and TRBJ2-2; 7 bases line up with TRBD2. Trimming cost V 0 bases and J 6 bases; bases outside gene matches: 7. Germline V lookup: CDR1 MGHRA, CDR2 YSYEKL. The CDR3 is 16 residues long. CDR3 sequence: CASSQERKGGSGELFF. The DNA for the CDR3 is TGCGCCAGCAGCCAAGAACGGAAGGGAGGGTCCGGGGAGCTGTTTTTT.

This clone was seen just once. The rearrangement uses TRBV14 and TRBJ1-4; D gene ambiguous. V lost 1 base, J lost 7 bases, and 13 bases lay in between. The CDR3 contains 15 residues. Germline V gene sequence: CDR1 SGHDN, CDR2 FVKESK. CDR3 loop: CASSQGPAGSEKLFF. CDR3 coding DNA: TGTGCCAGCAGCCAAGGCCCAGCTGGAAGTGAAAAACTGTTTTTT.

The V gene is TRBV30, the J gene TRBJ1-5; no firm D call. Germline CDR1 is GTSNPN and CDR2 is SVGIG (reference sequence). Deletions cut 2 bases from V and 3 bases from J, with 8 bases between. This CDR3 spans 13 amino acids. CDR3 DNA: TGTGCCTGGAGTACGGTTAACAATCAGCCCCAGCATTTT. Amino acid sequence: CAWSTVNNQPQHF.

This chain uses TRBV6-5 with TRBJ2-7; D is possibly TRBD1 or TRBD2 (5 bases each). The CDR3 length is 15 residues. Trimming cost V 7 bases and J 2 bases, with 18 bases left between them. Per germline, CDR1 MNHEY and CDR2 SVGAGI. This chain's CDR3 is CASTPIRGSTYEQYF. The CDR3, as DNA: TGTGCCAGCACTCCTATCCGGGGCTCCACCTACGAGCAGTACTTC.

The rearrangement links TRBV6-5 to TRBJ2-5, with D hard to call. V was clipped by 7 bases and J by 4 bases, with 13 bases between them. The germline V gene has CDR1 MNHEY and CDR2 SVGAGI. This CDR3 comprises 13 residues. CDR3 protein: CASNSRLGETQYF. CDR3 DNA: TGTGCCAGCAACAGTCGATTAGGAGAGACCCAGTACTTC.

The chain is built from TRBV7-6 and TRBJ1-1; weak D call: TRBD1 (5 bases). Trimming shortened V by 3 bases and J by 0 bases, and 8 bases separated the two germline ends. This CDR3 is 14 amino acids long. Germline loops: CDR1 SGHVS, CDR2 FNYEAQ. The CDR3 region has the DNA TGTGCCAGCAGCTTGGGGGGGATGAACACTGAAGCTTTCTTT. This gives the protein CASSLGGMNTEAFF.

V and J are TRBV5-1 and TRBJ2-3; 13 bases are a match to TRBD2. Germline-derived CDR1 and CDR2 are SGHRS and YFSETQ. Germline trimming cut 5 bases from V and 2 bases from J; bases unmatched to any gene: 17. The CDR3 has 20 residues. The CDR3 loop reads CASSPRWGTSGAPNTDTQYF. CDR3 sequence (DNA): TGCGCCAGCAGTCCGAGGTGGGGGACTAGCGGGGCGCCAAACACAGATACGCAGTATTTT.

The rearrangement joins TRBV2 to TRBJ2-2; D call uncertain. This CDR3 is 15 amino acids long. CDR1 is SNHLY, CDR2 FYNNEI, per germline. The ends were cut back, 3 bases at V and 0 bases at J, with 8 bases in the middle. The CDR3 loop is CASSERIANTGELFF. CDR3 nucleotides: TGTGCCAGCAGTGAGAGGATCGCGAACACCGGGGAGCTGTTTTTT.

J is TRBJ1-4 and V is TRBV4-1; the match to TRBD1 covers 9 bases. The CDR3 is made up of 15 amino acids. The germline gives CDR1 MGHRA, CDR2 YSYEKL. With V trimmed by 3 bases and J by 7 bases, 6 bases remained unmatched. The CDR3 is CASSQSGTGREKLFF. The CDR3 nucleotides are TGCGCCAGCAGCCAGTCCGGGACAGGGCGTGAAAAACTGTTTTTT.

The rearrangement uses TRBV3-1 (or the pseudogene TRBV3-2) and TRBJ2-1; 11 positions agree with TRBD2. The V segment lost 3 bases and the J segment 5 bases; nucleotides outside the gene matches: 9. The V gene's germline CDR1 is LGHDT and CDR2 YNNKEL (reference sequence). The length of the CDR3 is 17 residues. This chain's CDR3 is CASSHWSTSGGDNEQFF. CDR3 in DNA: TGTGCCAGCAGCCACTGGAGCACTAGCGGGGGAGACAATGAGCAGTTCTTC.